The clone carrying this TCR beta chain was counted between two and nine times. There are 15 residues in the CDR3. With 0 bases removed from V and 4 bases from J, the gap between germline ends came to 13 bases. CDR1 and CDR2 from the germline V gene are DFQATT and SNEGSKA (reference sequence). TCRdb analysed the RT-PCR reads with MiXCR anew, one entry per CDR3 protein. The top ten clones hold around 5.5% of a sample with about a million distinct CDR3 sequences, over 15% of them seen once. These data are taken from a study of patients and donors after allogeneic stem cell transplantation. This chain joins TRBV20-1 and TRBJ1-5; no firm D call. Sequencing used blood, either unsorted or a sorted T cell fraction (not recorded which). The TCR sequence derives from a human donor who was either an allogeneic HSCT recipient or a stem cell or donor lymphocyte infusion donor (not recorded which). It is not recorded whose cells these are; they may come from a transplant donor. Written as DNA, the CDR3 is TGCAGTGCTAGAGATCGGGGTAGGAGTAATCAGCCCCAGCATTTT. Encoded protein: CSARDRGRSNQPQHF.